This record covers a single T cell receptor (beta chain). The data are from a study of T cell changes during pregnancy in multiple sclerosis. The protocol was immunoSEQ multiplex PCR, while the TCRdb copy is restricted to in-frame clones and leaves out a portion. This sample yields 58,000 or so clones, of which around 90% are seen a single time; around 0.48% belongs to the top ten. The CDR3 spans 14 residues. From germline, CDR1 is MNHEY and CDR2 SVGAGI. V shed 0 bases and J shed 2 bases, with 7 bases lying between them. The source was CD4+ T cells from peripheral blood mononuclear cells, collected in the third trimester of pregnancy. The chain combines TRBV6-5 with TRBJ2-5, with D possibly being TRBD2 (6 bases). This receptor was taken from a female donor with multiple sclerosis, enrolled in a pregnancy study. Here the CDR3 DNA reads TGTGCCAGCAGTTACTCGGAGGGGCAAGAGACCCAGTACTTC. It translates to CASSYSEGQETQYF.